This is a list of T cell receptor beta chains from one sample in a study of blood T cell repertoires in COVID-19. Some clones are missing from TCRdb's copy, which holds only in-frame ones; the method was immunoSEQ multiplex PCR. Here the sample spans tens of thousands of clones, about 93% being singletons. Sequences were obtained from peripheral blood. The receptors originated from a human donor with active COVID-19. The donor label of this sample is uncertain. Both conserved end residues are part of each CDR3. A D gene is named only where the DNA matches it firmly. Some rows have no size entry. The others give once, few or many, or a class for an expanded clone.

V: TRBV5-6
J: TRBJ1-5
size: NA
D: NA
DNA: TGTGCCAGCAGCTCCTGGGGACTTTCTAGCAATCAGCCCCAGCATTTT
CDR3: CASSSWGLSSNQPQHF

V: TRBV20-1
J: TRBJ2-1
size: few
D: NA
DNA: TGCAGTGCCAATGTACTGAGTGAGCAGTTCTTC
CDR3: CSANVLSEQFF

V: TRBV18
J: TRBJ2-3
size: NA
D: NA
DNA: TGTGCCAGCTCCCTCGGGACTAGCACAGATACGCAGTATTTT
CDR3: CASSLGTSTDTQYF

V: TRBV5-4
J: TRBJ2-7
size: few
D: TRBD1
DNA: TGTGCCAGCAGCGCCGCCCAGGGGGCCTACGAGCAGTACTTC
CDR3: CASSAAQGAYEQYF

V: TRBV6-1
J: TRBJ1-4
size: NA
D: NA
DNA: TGTGCCAGCAGTGAAGTCCAGGGGAAAACTAATGAAAAACTGTTTTTT
CDR3: CASSEVQGKTNEKLFF

V: TRBV6-2/TRBV6-3
J: TRBJ1-2
size: NA
D: TRBD1
DNA: TGTGCCAGCAGTTACTCGAGGACAGGGGATCACTATGGCTACACCTTC
CDR3: CASSYSRTGDHYGYTF

V: TRBV4-1
J: TRBJ2-2
size: NA
D: TRBD2
DNA: TGCGCCAGCAGCCAAGTCCCTGCTAGCGGGAGTGTATGGACCGGGGAGCTGTTTTTT
CDR3: CASSQVPASGSVWTGELFF

V: TRBV4-2
J: TRBJ2-5
size: NA
D: NA
DNA: TGTGCCAGCAGCCAAGAAGGAGGGGGCTGGGAGACCCAGTACTTC
CDR3: CASSQEGGGWETQYF

V: TRBV13
J: TRBJ2-4
size: NA
D: TRBD2
DNA: TGTGCCAGCAGCTTAGTAGCGGGGGGACGAAACATTCAGTACTTC
CDR3: CASSLVAGGRNIQYF

V: TRBV7-8
J: TRBJ1-1
size: NA
D: NA
DNA: TGTGCCAGCAGCCGGGACTACACTGAAGCTTTCTTT
CDR3: CASSRDYTEAFF

V: TRBV19
J: TRBJ1-1
size: few
D: NA
DNA: TGTGCCAGTAGTAGCCGGGGAGCTTTCTTT
CDR3: CASSSRGAFF